The rows below give T cell receptor beta chains drawn from one sample of a study of blood T cell repertoires in COVID-19. The table came from immunoSEQ multiplex PCR; TCRdb's copy has only in-frame clones and leaves some out. The sample records some 400,000 clones, roughly nine tenths being singletons. Material for sequencing was PBMCs or T cells enriched from blood (not recorded which). These receptors were taken from a woman aged 25 to 39 who had recovered from COVID-19. Both conserved end residues are part of each CDR3. Each record gives: D gene, J gene, V gene, clone size, CDR3 DNA, CDR3 protein. D genes are given only for firm matches. The listing skips clone size in some rows; elsewhere it reads once, few, many or a size class.

D: -
J: TRBJ1-2
V: TRBV6-5
size: -
DNA: TGTGCCAGCAGTACAACCCATAACTATGGCTACACCTTC
CDR3: CASSTTHNYGYTF

D: -
J: TRBJ1-3
V: TRBV28
size: -
DNA: TGTGCCAGCAGTTTTTCTTTTGGAAACACCATATATTTT
CDR3: CASSFSFGNTIYF

D: TRBD1
J: TRBJ2-3
V: TRBV6-6
size: -
DNA: TGTGCCAGCAGTCCCCTGAGCAGAGGGGGCCATTCAGATACGCAGTATTTT
CDR3: CASSPLSRGGHSDTQYF

D: -
J: TRBJ1-6
V: TRBV28
size: -
DNA: TGTGCCAGCAGGACCCCCCCACCAGGGGTATCACCCCTCCACTTT
CDR3: CASRTPPPGVSPLHF

D: -
J: TRBJ1-5
V: TRBV28
size: -
DNA: TGTGCCAGCAGTTCCCGGAGGAGCAATCAGCCCCAGCATTTT
CDR3: CASSSRRSNQPQHF

D: TRBD1
J: TRBJ2-2
V: TRBV19
size: -
DNA: TGTGCCAGTACCGGACAGGTTAGAAACACCGGGGAGCTGTTTTTT
CDR3: CASTGQVRNTGELFF

D: -
J: TRBJ2-1
V: TRBV7-9
size: -
DNA: TGTGCCAGCAGTGTAGACCCCCGAGGTGAGCAGTTCTTC
CDR3: CASSVDPRGEQFF

D: TRBD1
J: TRBJ1-3
V: TRBV18
size: once
DNA: TGTGCCAGCTCACCAAACAGGGGAACTGGAAACACCATATATTTT
CDR3: CASSPNRGTGNTIYF

D: TRBD2
J: TRBJ2-1
V: TRBV30
size: -
DNA: TGTGCCTGTCAGGGACTAGGGAGTTACAATGAGCAGTTCTTC
CDR3: CACQGLGSYNEQFF

D: TRBD1
J: TRBJ2-5
V: TRBV2
size: -
DNA: TGTGCCAGCAGTGAAGGACAGGGGGCGCCTGAGACCCAGTACTTC
CDR3: CASSEGQGAPETQYF

D: TRBD2
J: TRBJ2-1
V: TRBV7-3
size: -
DNA: TGTGCCAGCAGCTATAGCGGGGGATTGAATGAGCAGTTCTTC
CDR3: CASSYSGGLNEQFF

D: -
J: TRBJ1-1
V: TRBV7-9
size: -
DNA: TGTGCCAGCAGCTTGAGTAGGACAGTTGCTCGTAAAAACACTGAAGCTTTCTTT
CDR3: CASSLSRTVARKNTEAFF

D: TRBD2
J: TRBJ2-7
V: TRBV18
size: -
DNA: TGTGCCAGCTCACCCCTAGCGGGGGGGCCCAACGAGCAGTACTTC
CDR3: CASSPLAGGPNEQYF

D: -
J: TRBJ1-5
V: TRBV30
size: -
DNA: TGTGCCTGGAGTGTAACTGGGGAGCAGCCTCAGCATTTT
CDR3: CAWSVTGEQPQHF

D: TRBD2
J: TRBJ2-7
V: TRBV28
size: -
DNA: TGTGCCAGCAGTTTGTGGGCTAGCGGCTACGAGCAGTACTTC
CDR3: CASSLWASGYEQYF

D: -
J: TRBJ1-5
V: TRBV3-1/TRBV3-2
size: -
DNA: TGTGCCAGCAGCGGCGGCGATCAGCCCCAGCATTTT
CDR3: CASSGGDQPQHF

D: -
J: TRBJ1-5
V: TRBV7-2
size: -
DNA: TGTGCCAGCAGCTACGGCAGGGATCAGCCCCAGCATTTT
CDR3: CASSYGRDQPQHF

D: -
J: TRBJ1-1
V: TRBV6-5
size: -
DNA: TGTGCCAGCAGTTACGGACCTTCCTACAGGGTTTTCTTT
CDR3: CASSYGPSYRVFF

D: TRBD1
J: TRBJ2-2
V: TRBV24-1
size: -
DNA: TGTGCCACCAGTGACGGGGGACAGGGGGTCGGGGAGCTGTTTTTT
CDR3: CATSDGGQGVGELFF

D: -
J: TRBJ2-1
V: TRBV20-1
size: -
DNA: TGCAGTGCTAGTTCGGTAAACATGAACGGGAATGAGCAGTTCTTC
CDR3: CSASSVNMNGNEQFF

D: -
J: TRBJ1-6
V: TRBV7-8
size: -
DNA: TGTGCCAGCAGCTTAGCGGACACAAATTCACCCCTCCACTTT
CDR3: CASSLADTNSPLHF

D: -
J: TRBJ2-7
V: TRBV14
size: -
DNA: TGTGCCAGCAGCCAATCGCTCTTTGACGGGAGAGGCGAGCAGTACTTC
CDR3: CASSQSLFDGRGEQYF